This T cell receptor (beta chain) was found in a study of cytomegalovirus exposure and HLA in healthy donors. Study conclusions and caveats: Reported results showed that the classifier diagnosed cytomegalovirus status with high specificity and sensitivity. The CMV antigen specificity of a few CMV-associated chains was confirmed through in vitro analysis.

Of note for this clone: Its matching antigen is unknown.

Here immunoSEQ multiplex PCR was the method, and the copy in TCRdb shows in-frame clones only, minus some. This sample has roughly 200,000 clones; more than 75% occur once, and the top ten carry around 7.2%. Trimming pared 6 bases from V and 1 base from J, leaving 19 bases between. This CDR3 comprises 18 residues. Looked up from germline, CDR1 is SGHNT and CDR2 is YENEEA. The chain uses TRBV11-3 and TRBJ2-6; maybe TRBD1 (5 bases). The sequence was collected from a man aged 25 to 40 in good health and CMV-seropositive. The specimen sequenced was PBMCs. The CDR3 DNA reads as TGTGCCAGCAGGTCAAGACAGATTGATCTATCTGGGGCCAACGTCCTGACTTTC. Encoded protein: CASRSRQIDLSGANVLTF.